Below, 14 T cell receptor beta chains from the same sample are listed, as sequenced in a study of cytomegalovirus exposure and HLA in healthy donors. With 60 Vbeta and 13 Jbeta primers, the PCR was carried out. This table comes from immunoSEQ multiplex PCR, and its TCRdb copy is limited to in-frame clones, with some not included. The sample consists of tens of thousands of clones, just over 70% of them appearing once. The sequencing sample was made of PBMCs. These receptors were collected from a man aged 55 to 70 in good health and CMV-seropositive.

The chain has TRBV4-1 and TRBJ2-1; 7 bases agree with TRBD1. Trimming cost V 8 bases and J 3 bases; bases outside gene matches: 13. CDR1 is MGHRA, CDR2 YSYEKL, per germline. This CDR3 has 16 residues. DNA for the CDR3: TGCGCCAGCCGTCCATACGGGACAGATTTCTACAATGAGCAGTTCTTC. Residues: CASRPYGTDFYNEQFF.

The chain joins TRBV7-9 to TRBJ2-7, with TRBD1 matching over 7 bases. Looked up from germline, CDR1 is SEHNR and CDR2 is FQNEAQ (reference sequence). J lost 5 bases, V lost 5 bases, and 3 bases had no gene match. There are 12 residues in the CDR3. CDR3 sequence: CASSDDRDEQYF. The CDR3 DNA reads as TGTGCCAGCAGCGACGACAGGGACGAGCAGTACTTC.

The J gene is TRBJ2-7, the V gene TRBV2, with no clear D. Germline V CDR1 and CDR2: SNHLY, FYNNEI. V dropped 1 base and J dropped 0 bases, with 10 bases sitting between them. The CDR3 spans 15 residues. The CDR3 protein is CASSEGAPSSYEQYF. In DNA form, the CDR3 reads TGTGCCAGCAGTGAAGGGGCCCCGAGCTCCTACGAGCAGTACTTC.

The chain recombines TRBV6-5 with TRBJ2-7, with 9 bases lining up with TRBD1. The trim removed 6 bases at V and 1 base at J, leaving 1 base unmatched. CDR1 is MNHEY and CDR2 is SVGAGI in the germline V gene. The CDR3 is made up of 13 amino acids. The CDR3 spells CASRTGGSYEQYF. The CDR3 DNA sequence: TGTGCCAGCAGGACAGGGGGATCCTACGAGCAGTACTTC.

The chain combines TRBV18 with TRBJ1-4; D perhaps matches TRBD1 (6 bases). Germline CDR1 KGHSH, CDR2 LQKENI. Trimming took 6 bases from V and 8 from J, leaving 22 bases between them. The CDR3 is 16 residues long. This chain's CDR3 is CASSSSVRGAMEKLFF. The CDR3 DNA reads as TGTGCCAGCTCTTCGTCGGTCAGGGGCGCGATGGAAAAACTGTTTTTT.

The chain is built from TRBV2 and TRBJ1-6; D is undetermined. Trimming removed 5 bases at V and 7 bases at J, with 15 bases between. The length of the CDR3 is 15 residues. Germline V gives CDR1 SNHLY, CDR2 FYNNEI. The CDR3 coding sequence is TGTGCCAGCAGTCCCCGGGTCCTTTTCAATTCACCCCTCCACTTT. It codes for CASSPRVLFNSPLHF.

The chain couples TRBV30 to TRBJ2-7, with 7 bases fitting TRBD2. J lost 3 bases, V lost 2 bases, and 4 bases had no gene match. The CDR3 spans 13 residues. The germline gives CDR1 GTSNPN, CDR2 SVGIG (reference sequence). This CDR3 reads CAWSMGGDYEQYF. For the CDR3, the DNA is TGTGCCTGGAGTATGGGGGGGGACTACGAGCAGTACTTC.

The V gene is TRBV7-2, the J gene TRBJ2-1, with a possible D match to TRBD1 (6 bases). The CDR3 is made up of 15 amino acids. V was trimmed by 0 bases and J by 3 bases, leaving 9 bases between them. Germline lookup yields CDR1 SGHTA and CDR2 FQGNSA. The CDR3 sequence: CASSLAGANYNEQFF. Written as DNA, the CDR3 is TGTGCCAGCAGCTTAGCGGGGGCCAACTACAATGAGCAGTTCTTC.

The rearrangement uses TRBV6-5 and TRBJ2-3; 7 bases agree with TRBD1. V lost 2 bases to trimming and J lost 10 bases; unmatched junction nucleotides: 6. Germline values: CDR1 MNHEY, CDR2 SVGAGI. The CDR3 is 13 amino acids. In DNA, the CDR3 is TGTGCCAGCAGTTACACAACAGGGGAAGCGCAGTATTTT. The encoded protein is CASSYTTGEAQYF.

The rearrangement links TRBV4-2 to TRBJ2-1; TRBD2 is a possible D gene (5 bases). The CDR3 has 13 amino acids. The V gene's germline CDR1 is LGHNA and CDR2 YNFKEQ. With 1 base removed from V and 9 bases from J, the gap between germline ends came to 10 bases. The CDR3 protein is CASSQAGNAEQFF. The CDR3 DNA reads TGTGCCAGCAGCCAAGCGGGAAATGCTGAGCAGTTCTTC.

This chain links TRBV5-1 with TRBJ1-2, with 8 positions matching TRBD1. This CDR3 has 12 residues. With 6 bases clipped from V and 7 bases from J, the junction kept 5 bases outside the gene matches. Germline lookup yields CDR1 SGHRS and CDR2 YFSETQ. The CDR3 DNA sequence: TGCGCCAGCAATGTAGACAGGGGTGGCTACACCTTC. This encodes CASNVDRGGYTF. Complete variable domain (other parts from reference TRBV5-1 and TRBJ1-2): KAGVTQTPRYLIKTRGQQVTLSCSPISGHRSVSWYQQTPGQGLQFLFEYFSETQRNKGNFPGRFSGRQFSNSRSEMNVSTLELGDSALYLCASNVDRGGYTFGSGTRLTVV.

The chain links TRBV27 to TRBJ1-3; no clear D gene. The germline gives CDR1 MNHEY, CDR2 SMNVEV (reference sequence). This CDR3 has 16 residues. With 3 bases removed from V and 0 bases from J, the gap between germline ends came to 12 bases. The CDR3 spells CASSFSGKSSGNTIYF. CDR3 DNA sequence: TGTGCCAGCAGTTTCAGCGGGAAAAGCTCTGGAAACACCATATATTTT.

J is TRBJ2-1 and V is TRBV5-1; maybe TRBD1 (5 bases). CDR1 SGHRS and CDR2 YFSETQ come from the germline V gene. The CDR3 totals 15 residues. The V end lost 3 bases, the J end lost 6 bases, and 16 bases lay between the germline ends. The CDR3 coding sequence is TGCGCCAGCAGCTCAAACGCAGGGTCCGGCAATGAGCAGTTCTTC. Translating it yields CASSSNAGSGNEQFF.

For the CDR3, the DNA is TGCGCCAGCAGCCTCCAGGGACAGGTGGCCGAGACCCAGTACTTC. It is translated as CASSLQGQVAETQYF. The chain joins TRBV5-1 to TRBJ2-5, with TRBD1 matching 8 bases. The CDR3 length is 15 residues. Looked up from germline, CDR1 is SGHRS and CDR2 is YFSETQ. J gave up 5 bases and V 4 bases, and 10 bases lay outside the gene matches. The variable domain in full, completed from reference TRBV5-1 and TRBJ2-5, reads KAGVTQTPRYLIKTRGQQVTLSCSPISGHRSVSWYQQTPGQGLQFLFEYFSETQRNKGNFPGRFSGRQFSNSRSEMNVSTLELGDSALYLCASSLQGQVAETQYFGPGTRLLVL.